The 26 T cell receptor beta chains given below trace back to one sample, sequenced in a study of blood T cells in healthy people across ages. For the second PCR, which ran for 7 to 11 cycles, a sample-barcoded 5' primer and a J-beta primer mix were used. A single record per CDR3 protein comes from TCRdb applying MiXCR to the 5' RACE reads. The data contain about 570,000 distinct CDR3 sequences, roughly a quarter of them singletons. This sample was shared with a second study, whose subject was T cells of mothers and their children.

Sequences were obtained from blood. The receptors were sampled from a boy aged 2-9 years in good health.

This sequence joins TRBV7-9 and TRBJ2-7; D ambiguous. The germline CDR1 and CDR2 sequences are SEHNR and FQNEAQ (reference sequence). The CDR3 is 14 residues long. V lost 2 bases, J lost 0 bases, and 8 bases lay in between. CDR3 loop: CASSLLHSSYEQYF. The CDR3 DNA reads TGTGCCAGCAGCTTACTACACTCCTCCTACGAGCAGTACTTC.

This clonotype was counted a few times. The chain carries TRBV7-9 and TRBJ2-1; the D is unclear. There are 13 residues in the CDR3. The V and J ends lost 1 base and 2 bases respectively, with 3 bases between them. CDR1 and CDR2 from the germline V gene are SEHNR and FQNEAQ (reference sequence). CDR3 coding DNA: TGTGCCAGCAGCTTAGTAACCTACAATGAGCAGTTCTTC. This codes for CASSLVTYNEQFF. Full variable domain (remainder filled in from reference TRBV7-9 and TRBJ2-1): DTGVSQNPRHKITKRGQNVTFRCDPISEHNRLYWYRQTLGQGPEFLTYFQNEAQLEKSRLLSDRFSAERPKGSFSTLEIQRTEQGDSAMYLCASSLVTYNEQFFGPGTRLTVL.

The table lists this clonotype with a few counts. The junction differs from germline at one of its ends, possibly a read error. This chain links TRBV10-3 with TRBJ2-5; D possibly corresponds to TRBD2 (6 bases). Germline CDR1 and CDR2: ENHRY and SYGVKD. CDR3 length: 14 residues. CDR3 region: CAFRDSHPGETQYF. DNA for the CDR3: TGTGCCTTCAGGGACTCCCACCCGGGGGAGACCCAGTACTTC.

In this sample, this clonotype turned up a few times. The chain recombines TRBV10-3 with TRBJ2-5; D is uncertain. The CDR3 contains 13 residues. V shed 3 bases and J shed 5 bases, with 10 bases lying between them. Germline V gives CDR1 ENHRY, CDR2 SYGVKD. CDR3: CAISDSRGETQYF. The CDR3, as DNA: TGTGCCATCAGTGACAGTCGAGGCGAGACCCAGTACTTC.

This clonotype occurred many times. The J gene is TRBJ2-5, the V gene TRBV5-5, with 12 bases fitting TRBD2. V dropped 4 bases and J dropped 5; count of bases not matched to a gene: 9. The CDR3 extends over 16 amino acids. CDR1 and CDR2 from the germline V gene are SGHKS and YYEKEE (reference sequence). The CDR3 spells CASSLLLAGGSETQYF. The CDR3 coding sequence is TGTGCCAGCAGCCTGCTACTAGCGGGAGGAAGCGAGACCCAGTACTTC.

In nucleotides, the CDR3 is TGTGCCAGCAGCTTAGCGGGACTAGCGGGGGATGAGACCCAGTACTTC. Translating it yields CASSLAGLAGDETQYF. V usage is TRBV7-2 and J usage is TRBJ2-5, with 14 bases aligning to TRBD2. CDR3 length equals 16 residues. Trimming at V came to 0 bases and at J to 5 bases, leaving 2 bases not matched to a gene. Germline loops: CDR1 SGHTA, CDR2 FQGNSA.

This clonotype was found a few times. The chain uses TRBV5-4 and TRBJ2-5; no clear D gene. In germline, CDR1 is SGHNT, CDR2 YYREEE (reference sequence). This CDR3 has 16 residues. Deletions cut 1 base from V and 4 bases from J, with 17 bases between. The CDR3 nucleotides are TGTGCCAGCAGCTTGAGTTTGGGGTTAGTGGTAGAGACCCAGTACTTC. Amino acid sequence: CASSLSLGLVVETQYF.

This clonotype was found a few times. This chain uses TRBV7-9 with TRBJ1-2; D not resolved. The germline CDR1 and CDR2 sequences are SEHNR and FQNEAQ (reference sequence). The CDR3 is 15 residues long. Trimming removed 4 bases at V and 5 bases at J, with 17 bases between. The CDR3 here is CASSSLRGLGYGYTF. CDR3 nucleotides: TGTGCCAGCAGCTCACTGAGAGGCCTTGGGTATGGCTACACCTTC.

This clonotype was counted many times. CDR3 in amino acids: CASSSALRDYEQYF. The DNA for the CDR3 is TGTGCCAGCAGCTCCGCGCTTCGGGACTACGAGCAGTACTTC. J is TRBJ2-7 and V is TRBV7-9; a possible D gene is TRBD2 (5 bases). This CDR3 has 14 amino acids. V shed 4 bases and J shed 3 bases, with 13 bases lying between them. In germline, CDR1 is SEHNR, CDR2 FQNEAQ (reference sequence).

The table lists this clonotype with many counts. The gene calls are TRBV5-1 and TRBJ2-5; 8 bases match TRBD2. The V and J ends lost 6 bases and 7 bases, in that order; junction bases with no gene match: 14. The CDR3 has 15 residues. From germline, CDR1 is SGHRS and CDR2 YFSETQ. The CDR3 DNA follows: TGCGCCAGCACCGAGATGGGGACTAGGGAGGGGACCCAGTACTTC. Its protein is CASTEMGTREGTQYF.

This chain uses TRBV7-2 with TRBJ2-2; 8 bases match TRBD2. The V gene end was trimmed by 2 bases and the J gene end by 5 bases; junction bases not matched to a gene: 4. Germline CDR1 and CDR2: SGHTA and FQGNSA. The CDR3 totals 15 residues. The CDR3 bases are TGTGCCAGCAGCTTACTGCGGGGGGAAACCGGGGAGCTGTTTTTT. Protein product: CASSLLRGETGELFF. Looking up the rest from reference TRBV7-2 and TRBJ2-2 gives the full variable domain: GAGVSQSPSNKVTEKGKDVELRCDPISGHTALYWYRQSLGQGLEFLIYFQGNSAPDKSGLPSDRFSAERTGGSVSTLTIQRTQQEDSAVYLCASSLLRGETGELFFGEGSRLTVL.

The chain combines TRBV6-5 with TRBJ1-1, with 7 nucleotides matching TRBD1. This CDR3 spans 15 amino acids. In germline, CDR1 is MNHEY, CDR2 SVGAGI. V lost 4 bases and J lost 0; bases outside the gene matches: 5. The CDR3 loop is CASSLGGPLNTEAFF. The DNA for the CDR3 is TGTGCCAGCAGTTTAGGGGGCCCACTGAACACTGAAGCTTTCTTT.

This chain uses TRBV3-1 with TRBJ2-3; 8 bases agree with TRBD1. The CDR3 runs to 15 residues. In germline, CDR1 is LGHDT, CDR2 YNNKEL (reference sequence). Trimming cost V 4 bases and J 4 bases; bases outside gene matches: 7. The CDR3 protein is CASSRKDRVADTQYF. The DNA for the CDR3 is TGTGCCAGCAGCCGGAAGGACAGGGTCGCAGATACGCAGTATTTT.

The chain recombines TRBV7-8 with TRBJ2-7; tentative D call: TRBD1 (6 bases). Trimming took 5 bases from V and 1 from J, leaving 9 bases between them. The CDR3 contains 13 residues. CDR1 SGHVS and CDR2 FQNEAQ come from the germline V gene. The CDR3 DNA follows: TGTGCCAGCAGCATCGGACAGTCCTACGAGCAGTACTTC. Residues: CASSIGQSYEQYF.

This clonotype showed up just a few times. The chain joins TRBV6-2 or TRBV6-3 to TRBJ2-1; 8 positions agree with TRBD2. The CDR3 runs 19 residues. Germline V CDR1 and CDR2: MNHEY, SVGEGT. The V segment lost 0 bases and the J segment 12 bases; nucleotides outside the gene matches: 22. The CDR3 spells CASSYSMIFGIAGQTRQFF. The CDR3 DNA reads TGTGCCAGCAGTTACTCGATGATATTCGGAATAGCGGGACAAACGAGGCAGTTCTTC.

The chain combines TRBV4-3 with TRBJ2-1; the match to TRBD2 covers 13 bases. The CDR3 loop spans 17 amino acids. Germline V lookup: CDR1 LGHNA, CDR2 YSLEER. V was pared by 1 base and J by 6 bases, with 6 bases of the junction left unmatched. The CDR3 DNA reads TGCGCCAGCAGCCAAGTCGGACTAGCGGGAGAGCCCAATGAGCAGTTCTTC. Translating it yields CASSQVGLAGEPNEQFF.

This chain uses TRBV12-3 or TRBV12-4 with TRBJ2-1; D is uncertain. This CDR3 comprises 12 residues. Trimming left V 6 bases short and J 7 bases short, with 10 bases between. The CDR3: CASRRSRNEQFF. The CDR3 DNA follows: TGTGCCAGCAGACGTAGTAGGAATGAGCAGTTCTTC.

V is TRBV20-1 and J is TRBJ2-5, with 9 bases identical to TRBD2. The CDR3 length is 18 residues. V was clipped by 3 bases and J by 4 bases; unmatched bases: 18. Germline V gene lookup returns CDR1 DFQATT and CDR2 SNEGSKA (reference sequence). The DNA of the CDR3 is TGCAGTGCTAGCGATGTGACTAGCGGCCAAACGGGGAGAGAGACCCAGTACTTC. Translated: CSASDVTSGQTGRETQYF.

The table lists this clonotype with a few counts. The V and J genes are TRBV6-2 or TRBV6-3 and TRBJ2-5; 11 positions match TRBD1. The end of the DNA is better explained by TRBJ2-7, so the J call may be wrong. The CDR3 extends over 14 amino acids. Germline V gene data show CDR1 as MNHEY and CDR2 as SVGEGT. This chain's CDR3 is CASRRDRGNHEQYF. The CDR3 coding sequence is TGTGCCAGCAGACGGGACAGGGGGAACCACGAGCAGTACTTC.

This clonotype has ten or more counts. V gene TRBV27 combines with J gene TRBJ2-5; no clear D gene. This CDR3 has 14 residues. Trimming removed 0 bases at V and 0 bases at J, with 5 bases between. Per germline, CDR1 MNHEY and CDR2 SMNVEV (reference sequence). For the CDR3, the DNA is TGTGCCAGCAGTTTATCCCCCTACCAAGAGACCCAGTACTTC. Its translation is CASSLSPYQETQYF.

This clonotype has only a few counts. The chain combines TRBV4-2 with TRBJ2-3, with D maybe TRBD2 (7 bases). Germline V CDR1 and CDR2: LGHNA, YNFKEQ. V shed 0 bases and J shed 0 bases, with 19 bases lying between them. The CDR3 totals 19 residues. Here the CDR3 reads CASSQDPGGLPYSTDTQYF. In nucleotides, the CDR3 is TGTGCCAGCAGCCAAGATCCCGGGGGGCTTCCCTACAGCACAGATACGCAGTATTTT.

This clonotype was seen only a few times. The rearrangement uses TRBV20-1 and TRBJ2-5, with 12 bases fitting TRBD1. CDR1 and CDR2 (germline): DFQATT, SNEGSKA (reference sequence). The CDR3 has 17 residues. With V trimmed by 5 bases and J by 4 bases, 14 bases remained unmatched. For the CDR3, the DNA is TGCAGTGCTCCTCTCGCCCCCGGGACAGGGGGCGTAGAGACCCAGTACTTC. It encodes CSAPLAPGTGGVETQYF.

In this sample, this clonotype turned up a few times. The V gene is TRBV12-3 or TRBV12-4, the J gene TRBJ1-1; D is undetermined. Trimming removed 7 bases from V and 5 bases from J, with 14 bases in between. This CDR3 contains 13 residues. The CDR3 bases are TGTGCCAGCACCCCCCGGCGATGGACTGAAGCTTTCTTT. Its translation: CASTPRRWTEAFF.

This rearrangement joins TRBV10-2 to TRBJ2-1, with TRBD2 identical over 11 bases. The end of the DNA aligns better with TRBJ2-7, so the J call may be wrong. CDR1 WSHSY and CDR2 SAAADI come from the germline V gene. This CDR3 has 13 amino acids. DNA for the CDR3: TGCGCCAGCAGGCCGGGACTAGCGGCCGAGCAGTACTTC. It is translated as CASRPGLAAEQYF.

This chain links TRBV29-1 with TRBJ2-2; D might be TRBD2 (5 bases). This CDR3 has 15 residues. The V gene's germline CDR1 is SQVTM and CDR2 ANQGSEA. Trimming removed 6 bases from V and 5 bases from J, with 19 bases in between. The CDR3 loop is CSVPRGPDRTGELFF. As DNA, the CDR3 is TGCAGCGTCCCGCGCGGGCCGGATAGGACCGGGGAGCTGTTTTTT.

This sequence joins TRBV7-2 and TRBJ1-2, with D maybe TRBD1 (5 bases). CDR1 and CDR2 from the germline V gene are SGHTA and FQGNSA. The CDR3 totals 14 residues. With 5 bases removed from V and 4 bases from J, the gap between germline ends came to 14 bases. CDR3 sequence reads: CASSQTGRAYGYTF. The DNA for the CDR3 is TGTGCCAGCAGCCAAACGGGCAGGGCCTATGGCTACACCTTC.